A selection of T cell receptor beta chains follows, all from one sample in a study of regulatory T cells in long-lasting Graves disease. TCRdb re-analysed the multiplex PCR reads in MiXCR, keeping a single row per CDR3 protein. The table has about 660,000 distinct CDR3 sequences, approximately 29% seen once. Specimen: peripheral blood mononuclear cells (PBMCs), collected when the disease was refractory, from a patient treated with antithyroid drugs. These receptors were obtained from a female donor with Graves disease. Each CDR3 is given without its conserved first and last residue.

J: TRBJ2-1
V: TRBV18
CDR3: ASSPQASGPRGEQF

J: TRBJ2-5
V: TRBV6-1
CDR3: ASSATGRVTETQY

J: TRBJ2-7
V: TRBV29-1
CDR3: SVGGRGADEQY

J: TRBJ2-5
V: TRBV14
CDR3: ASSQKRPGQGKETQY

J: TRBJ2-5
V: TRBV12-3/TRBV12-4
CDR3: ASSPSTGMETQY

J: TRBJ2-7
V: TRBV29-1
CDR3: SVGSSYEQY

J: TRBJ2-7
V: TRBV27
CDR3: ASSILPGQGLHEQY

J: TRBJ1-1
V: TRBV27
CDR3: ASSLLARNTEAF

J: TRBJ1-1
V: TRBV12-3/TRBV12-4
CDR3: ASSTRQGTEAF

J: TRBJ1-1
V: TRBV12-3/TRBV12-4
CDR3: ASSPKQGNTEAF

J: TRBJ1-5
V: TRBV27
CDR3: ASSLSVSGINQPQH

J: TRBJ2-7
V: TRBV30
CDR3: AFRSGGYEQY

J: TRBJ2-7
V: TRBV14
CDR3: ASSQDWASGSYEQY

J: TRBJ1-1
V: TRBV20-1
CDR3: SASILGRAEAF